This entry concerns a single T cell receptor (beta chain). The V gene's germline CDR1 is LGHNA and CDR2 YSLEER. CDR3 length: 17 residues. Losses at the gene ends were 0 bases for V and 2 bases for J; bases not matched to a gene: 7. The data were taken from a study of molecular identifiers for immune sequencing clone quantification. The wider study: Four portions were sequenced after RNA from about 20,000 or 100,000 naive CD8 cells was split five ways in replicates.

One entry per CDR3 protein, called by TCRdb with MiXCR from the PCR reads. This table has some 580,000 distinct CDR3 sequences, approximately 24% appearing once. The origin of this receptor is a human donor in good health. Some libraries in this study had Jurkat cell RNA spiked in. The chain carries TRBV4-3 and TRBJ2-5; 9 bases match TRBD2. Sequencing was carried out using naive CD8+ T cells from blood, with Jurkat cell RNA spiked in. The subset was: FACS-sorted CD8+CD4-CCR7+CD45RA+ naive T cells. The CDR3 spells CASSQETAGGLQETQYF. CDR3 coding DNA: TGCGCCAGCAGCCAAGAGACGGCGGGAGGGTTGCAAGAGACCCAGTACTTC.